The source of this T cell receptor (beta chain) is a study of neurological immune-mediated disorders. As to time point: longitudinal time-point 2. Trimming at V came to 0 bases and at J to 4 bases, leaving 8 bases not matched to a gene. CDR1 MNHEY and CDR2 SVGAGI come from the germline V gene. This CDR3 region has 17 residues. This clonotype was observed many times. TCRdb passed the 5' RACE reads through MiXCR, listing each CDR3 protein once. The table lists about 49,000 distinct CDR3 sequences, around 12% of them singletons. The V call is TRBV6-5, the J call TRBJ1-2; 10 nucleotides align to TRBD1. The clonotype was recovered from a male donor with HTLV-1-associated myelopathy (HAM/TSP). Sample: PBMCs. The CDR3 loop is CASSYSKTGGATYGYTF. CDR3 bases: TGTGCCAGCAGTTACTCAAAGACAGGGGGCGCGACCTATGGCTACACCTTC.